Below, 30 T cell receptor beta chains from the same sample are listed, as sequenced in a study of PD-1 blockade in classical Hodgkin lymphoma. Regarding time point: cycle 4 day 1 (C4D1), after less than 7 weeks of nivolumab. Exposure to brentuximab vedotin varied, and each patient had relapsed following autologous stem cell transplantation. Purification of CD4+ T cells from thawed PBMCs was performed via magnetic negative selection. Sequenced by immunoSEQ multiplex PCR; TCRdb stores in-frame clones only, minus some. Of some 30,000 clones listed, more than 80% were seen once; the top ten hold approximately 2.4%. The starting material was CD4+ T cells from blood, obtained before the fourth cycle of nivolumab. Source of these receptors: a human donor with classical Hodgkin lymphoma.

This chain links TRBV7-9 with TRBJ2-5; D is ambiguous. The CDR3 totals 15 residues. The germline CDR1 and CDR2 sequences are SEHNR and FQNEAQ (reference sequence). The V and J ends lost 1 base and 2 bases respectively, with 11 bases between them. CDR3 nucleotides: TGTGCCAGCAGCTTAGGACGGGTCGTTCAAGAGACCCAGTACTTC. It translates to CASSLGRVVQETQYF.

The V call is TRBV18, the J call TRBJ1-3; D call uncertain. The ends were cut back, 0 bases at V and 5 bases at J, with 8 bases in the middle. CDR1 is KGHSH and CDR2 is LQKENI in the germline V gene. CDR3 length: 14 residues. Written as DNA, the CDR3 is TGTGCCAGCTCACCACCGATCTCACGAAACACCATATATTTT. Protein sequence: CASSPPISRNTIYF.

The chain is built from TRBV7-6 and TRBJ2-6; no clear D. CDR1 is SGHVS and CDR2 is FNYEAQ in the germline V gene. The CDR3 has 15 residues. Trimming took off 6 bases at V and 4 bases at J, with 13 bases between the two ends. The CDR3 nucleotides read TGTGCCAGCAGTAGACCGCTCTCCGGGGCCAACGTCCTGACTTTC. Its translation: CASSRPLSGANVLTF.

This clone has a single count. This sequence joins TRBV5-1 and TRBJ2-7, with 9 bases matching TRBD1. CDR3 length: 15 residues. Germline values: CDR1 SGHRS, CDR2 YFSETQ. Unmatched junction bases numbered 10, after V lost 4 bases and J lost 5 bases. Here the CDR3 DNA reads TGCGCCAGCAGCCCACCCCGGACAGGGGCTAACGAGCAGTACTTC. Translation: CASSPPRTGANEQYF. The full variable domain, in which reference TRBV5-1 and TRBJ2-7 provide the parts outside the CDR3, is KAGVTQTPRYLIKTRGQQVTLSCSPISGHRSVSWYQQTPGQGLQFLFEYFSETQRNKGNFPGRFSGRQFSNSRSEMNVSTLELGDSALYLCASSPPRTGANEQYFGPGTRLTVT.

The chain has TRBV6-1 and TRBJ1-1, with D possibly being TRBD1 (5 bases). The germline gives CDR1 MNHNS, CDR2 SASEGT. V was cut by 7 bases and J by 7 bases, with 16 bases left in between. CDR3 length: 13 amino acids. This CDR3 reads CASTPLQGLEAFF. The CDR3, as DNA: TGTGCCAGCACCCCACTCCAGGGCCTTGAAGCTTTCTTT.

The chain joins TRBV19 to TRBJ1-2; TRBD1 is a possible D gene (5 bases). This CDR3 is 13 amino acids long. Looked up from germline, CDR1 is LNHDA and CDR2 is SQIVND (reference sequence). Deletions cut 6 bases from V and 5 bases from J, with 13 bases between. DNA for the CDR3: TGTGCCAGTAGCGGGGCCAGGTCATATGGCTACACCTTC. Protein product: CASSGARSYGYTF.

CDR3 amino acids: CASKTGTGDHTEAFF. In DNA, the CDR3 is TGTGCCAGTAAGACCGGGACAGGGGATCACACTGAAGCTTTCTTT. J is TRBJ1-1 and V is TRBV19, with 10 bases that match TRBD1. Germline V CDR1 and CDR2: LNHDA, SQIVND (reference sequence). Unmatched junction bases numbered 8, after V lost 7 bases and J lost 3 bases. The CDR3 consists of 15 residues.

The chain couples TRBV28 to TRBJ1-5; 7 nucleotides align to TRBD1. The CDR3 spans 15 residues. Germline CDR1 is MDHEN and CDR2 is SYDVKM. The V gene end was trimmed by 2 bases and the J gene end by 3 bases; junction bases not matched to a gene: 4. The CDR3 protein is CASSLEGQLNQPQHF. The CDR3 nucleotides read TGTGCCAGCAGTTTAGAGGGACAGCTCAATCAGCCCCAGCATTTT.

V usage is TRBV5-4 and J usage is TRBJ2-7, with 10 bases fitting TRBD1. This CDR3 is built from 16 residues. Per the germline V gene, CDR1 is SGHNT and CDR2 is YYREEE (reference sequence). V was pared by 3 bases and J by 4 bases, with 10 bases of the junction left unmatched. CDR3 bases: TGTGCCAGCAGCTCCGGGACAGGGGTGGTTAGGTACGAGCAGTACTTC. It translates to CASSSGTGVVRYEQYF.

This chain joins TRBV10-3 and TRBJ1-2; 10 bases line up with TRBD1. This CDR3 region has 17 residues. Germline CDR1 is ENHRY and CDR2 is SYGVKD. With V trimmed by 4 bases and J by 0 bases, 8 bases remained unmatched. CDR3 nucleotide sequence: TGTGCCATCAGTGCCACGGGACAGGGGCCTACTAACTATGGCTACACCTTC. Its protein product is CAISATGQGPTNYGYTF.

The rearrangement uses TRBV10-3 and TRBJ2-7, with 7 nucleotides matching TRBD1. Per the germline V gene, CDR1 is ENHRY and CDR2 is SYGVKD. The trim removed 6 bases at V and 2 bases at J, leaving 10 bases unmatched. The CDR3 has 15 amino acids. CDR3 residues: CAIRGTAAPPYEQYF. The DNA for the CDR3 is TGTGCCATCAGGGGGACAGCCGCACCACCCTACGAGCAGTACTTC.

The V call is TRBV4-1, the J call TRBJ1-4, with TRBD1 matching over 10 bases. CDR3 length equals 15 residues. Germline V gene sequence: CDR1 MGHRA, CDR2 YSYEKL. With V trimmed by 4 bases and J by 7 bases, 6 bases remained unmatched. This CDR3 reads CASSLRDRGIEKLFF. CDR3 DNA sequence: TGCGCCAGCAGCCTTCGGGACAGGGGTATTGAAAAACTGTTTTTT.

CDR3 nucleotides: TGTGCCAGCAGCCCCCGGACCGCTCAGGGCGAGCAGTACTTC. Amino acids: CASSPRTAQGEQYF. The V gene is TRBV7-6, the J gene TRBJ2-7, with a possible D match to TRBD1 (5 bases). Trimming stripped 5 bases from V and 6 bases from J, with 17 bases between. The CDR3 is 14 amino acids. Looked up from germline, CDR1 is SGHVS and CDR2 is FNYEAQ. The variable domain in full, completed from reference TRBV7-6 and TRBJ2-7, reads GAGVSQSPRYKVTKRGQDVALRCDPISGHVSLYWYRQALGQGPEFLTYFNYEAQQDKSGLPNDRFSAERPEGSISTLTIQRTEQRDSAMYRCASSPRTAQGEQYFGPGTRLTVT.

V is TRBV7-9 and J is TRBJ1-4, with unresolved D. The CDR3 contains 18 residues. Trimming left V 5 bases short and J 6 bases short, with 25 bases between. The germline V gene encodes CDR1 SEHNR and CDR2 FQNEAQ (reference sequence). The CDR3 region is CASSPGSLRARSDEKLFF. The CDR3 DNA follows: TGTGCCAGCAGCCCCGGATCGTTGAGGGCAAGGAGCGATGAAAAACTGTTTTTT.

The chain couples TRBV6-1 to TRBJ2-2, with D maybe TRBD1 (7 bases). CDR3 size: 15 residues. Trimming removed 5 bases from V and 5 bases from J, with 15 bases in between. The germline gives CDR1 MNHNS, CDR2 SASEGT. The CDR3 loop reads CASSFDRAGTGELFF. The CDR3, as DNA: TGTGCCAGCAGTTTCGACAGGGCGGGGACCGGGGAGCTGTTTTTT.

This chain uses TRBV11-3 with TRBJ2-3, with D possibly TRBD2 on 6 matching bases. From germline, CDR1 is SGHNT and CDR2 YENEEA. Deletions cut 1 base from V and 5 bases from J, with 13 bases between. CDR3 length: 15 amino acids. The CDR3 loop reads CASSLVGSPGDTQYF. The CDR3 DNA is TGTGCCAGCAGCTTAGTCGGGAGCCCGGGAGATACGCAGTATTTT.

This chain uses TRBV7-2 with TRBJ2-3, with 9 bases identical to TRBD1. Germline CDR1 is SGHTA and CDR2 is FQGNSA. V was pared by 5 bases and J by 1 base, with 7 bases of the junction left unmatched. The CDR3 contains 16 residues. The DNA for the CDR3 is TGTGCCAGCAGCACTTACAGGGGGCGAGGCACAGATACGCAGTATTTT. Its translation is CASSTYRGRGTDTQYF.

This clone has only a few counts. Here the CDR3 reads CASSAEGYQPQHF. The CDR3 DNA reads as TGTGCCAGCAGTGCTGAGGGATACCAGCCCCAGCATTTT. The chain employs TRBV2 and TRBJ1-5, with D hard to call. Germline lookup yields CDR1 SNHLY and CDR2 FYNNEI. Trimming took 4 bases from V and 7 from J, leaving 11 bases between them. There are 13 residues in the CDR3. The full variable domain, in which reference TRBV2 and TRBJ1-5 provide the parts outside the CDR3, is EPEVTQTPSHQVTQMGQEVILRCVPISNHLYFYWYRQILGQKVEFLVSFYNNEISEKSEIFDDQFSVERPDGSNFTLKIRSTKLEDSAMYFCASSAEGYQPQHFGDGTRLSIL.

CDR3 in DNA: TGCGCCAGCAGGGCGTACAGGGAAACTAACTATGGCTACACCTTC. Protein sequence: CASRAYRETNYGYTF. The rearrangement links TRBV5-1 to TRBJ1-2; TRBD1 is a possible D gene (6 bases). CDR1 and CDR2 from the germline V gene are SGHRS and YFSETQ. This CDR3 comprises 15 residues. V dropped 5 bases and J dropped 0 bases, with 14 bases sitting between them.

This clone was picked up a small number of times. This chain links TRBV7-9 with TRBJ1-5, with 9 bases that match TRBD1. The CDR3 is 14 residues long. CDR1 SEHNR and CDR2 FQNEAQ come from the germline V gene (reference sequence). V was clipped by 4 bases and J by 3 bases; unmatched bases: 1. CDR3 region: CASSWDRANQPQHF. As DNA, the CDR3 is TGTGCCAGCAGCTGGGACAGGGCCAATCAGCCCCAGCATTTT.

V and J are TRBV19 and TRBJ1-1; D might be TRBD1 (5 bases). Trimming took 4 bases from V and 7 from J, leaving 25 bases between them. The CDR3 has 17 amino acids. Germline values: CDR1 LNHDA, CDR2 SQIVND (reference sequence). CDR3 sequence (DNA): TGTGCCAGTAGTACCCGGGGATGGACACAGATCACCTATGAAGCTTTCTTT. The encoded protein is CASSTRGWTQITYEAFF.

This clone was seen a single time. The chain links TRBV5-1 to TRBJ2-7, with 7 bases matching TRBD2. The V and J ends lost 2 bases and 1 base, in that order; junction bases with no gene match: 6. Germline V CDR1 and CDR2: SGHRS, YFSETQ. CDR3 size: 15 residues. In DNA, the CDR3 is TGCGCCAGCAGCTTCCGAATCGGGGGGTCCTACGAGCAGTACTTC. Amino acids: CASSFRIGGSYEQYF. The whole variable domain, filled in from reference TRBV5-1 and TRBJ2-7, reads KAGVTQTPRYLIKTRGQQVTLSCSPISGHRSVSWYQQTPGQGLQFLFEYFSETQRNKGNFPGRFSGRQFSNSRSEMNVSTLELGDSALYLCASSFRIGGSYEQYFGPGTRLTVT.

The CDR3 protein is CASSQPTSGRSYEQYF. The CDR3 DNA reads as TGCGCCAGCAGCCAACCGACTAGCGGGAGGTCGTACGAGCAGTACTTC. The chain links TRBV4-3 to TRBJ2-7, with 13 bases identical to TRBD2. V dropped 2 bases and J dropped 4; count of bases not matched to a gene: 5. CDR1 is LGHNA, CDR2 YSLEER, per germline. The CDR3 is 16 amino acids.

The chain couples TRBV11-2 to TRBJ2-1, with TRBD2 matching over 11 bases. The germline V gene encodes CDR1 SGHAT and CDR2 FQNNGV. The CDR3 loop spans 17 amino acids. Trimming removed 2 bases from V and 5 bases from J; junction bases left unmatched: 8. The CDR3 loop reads CASSLQPLAGVNNEQFF. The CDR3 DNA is TGTGCCAGCAGCTTACAGCCACTAGCGGGAGTCAACAATGAGCAGTTCTTC.

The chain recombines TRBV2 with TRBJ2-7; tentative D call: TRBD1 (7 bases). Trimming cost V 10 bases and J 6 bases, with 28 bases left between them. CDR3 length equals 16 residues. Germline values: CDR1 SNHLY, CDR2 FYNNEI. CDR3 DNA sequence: TGTGCCACCCTAAGGGGGGACAGCGGACGGGCGGCCGAGCAGTACTTC. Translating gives CATLRGDSGRAAEQYF.

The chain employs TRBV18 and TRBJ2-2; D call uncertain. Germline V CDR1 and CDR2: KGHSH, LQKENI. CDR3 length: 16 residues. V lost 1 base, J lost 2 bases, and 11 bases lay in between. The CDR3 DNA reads TGTGCCAGCTCACCACTTCAGGTCGCAAACACCGGGGAGCTGTTTTTT. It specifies CASSPLQVANTGELFF.

This chain's CDR3 is CASSLLTGVDGYTF. In DNA form, the CDR3 reads TGCGCCAGCAGCTTGTTAACAGGGGTAGATGGCTACACCTTC. The chain joins TRBV5-1 to TRBJ1-2; TRBD1 matches 7 bases. CDR3 length: 14 amino acids. J lost 6 bases, V lost 1 base, and 6 bases had no gene match. CDR1 and CDR2 (germline): SGHRS, YFSETQ.

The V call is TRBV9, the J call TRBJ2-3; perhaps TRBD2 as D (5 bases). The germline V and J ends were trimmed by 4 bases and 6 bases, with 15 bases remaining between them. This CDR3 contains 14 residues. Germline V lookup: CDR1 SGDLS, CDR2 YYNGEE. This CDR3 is CASSQSDPGDTQYF. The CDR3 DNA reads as TGTGCCAGCAGCCAATCCGATCCGGGGGATACGCAGTATTTT.

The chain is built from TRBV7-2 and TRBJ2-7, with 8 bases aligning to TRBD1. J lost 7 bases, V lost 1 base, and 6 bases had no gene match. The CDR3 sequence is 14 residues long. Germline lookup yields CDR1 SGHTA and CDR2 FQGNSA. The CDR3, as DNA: TGTGCCAGCAGCTTAGTTACCGGGACAGGTGAGCAGTACTTC. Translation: CASSLVTGTGEQYF. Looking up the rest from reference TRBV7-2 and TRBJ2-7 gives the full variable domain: GAGVSQSPSNKVTEKGKDVELRCDPISGHTALYWYRQSLGQGLEFLIYFQGNSAPDKSGLPSDRFSAERTGGSVSTLTIQRTQQEDSAVYLCASSLVTGTGEQYFGPGTRLTVT.

CDR3 in DNA: TGTGCCAGCTCACCGGACAGAAACTCCTACGAGCAGTACTTC. This gives the protein CASSPDRNSYEQYF. This sequence joins TRBV18 and TRBJ2-7; possibly TRBD1 for D (6 bases). In germline, CDR1 is KGHSH, CDR2 LQKENI. This CDR3 region has 14 residues. The germline V and J ends were trimmed by 3 bases and 0 bases, with 9 bases remaining between them. The variable domain in full, with the rest retrieved from reference TRBV18 and TRBJ2-7, is NAGVMQNPRHLVRRRGQEARLRCSPMKGHSHVYWYRQLPEEGLKFMVYLQKENIIDESGMPKERFSAEFPKEGPSILRIQQVVRGDSAAYFCASSPDRNSYEQYFGPGTRLTVT.